Presented here are 21 T cell receptor beta chains from one specimen sequenced in a study of T cells after posttransplantation cyclophosphamide. TCRdb's table, derived via immunoSEQ multiplex PCR, lists solely in-frame clones and lacks some. This table holds around 18,000 clones, 70% to 80% found once. Cyclophosphamide on days +3 and +4 followed busulfan-fludarabine conditioning and a marrow graft. Material: CD8+ T cells sorted from PBMCs, obtained approximately 1,900 days after a stem cell transplant with posttransplant cyclophosphamide. The origin of the receptors is a female patient in her thirties or forties who received an allogeneic stem cell transplant from a related donor, was CMV-positive, and had no GVHD. The graft donor may account for some of the T cells.

The chain links TRBV5-1 to TRBJ1-3; D perhaps matches TRBD1 (6 bases). Trimming stripped 3 bases from V and 0 bases from J, with 10 bases between. The CDR3 sequence is 15 residues long. CDR1 is SGHRS and CDR2 is YFSETQ in the germline V gene. Written as DNA, the CDR3 is TGCGCCAGCAGCTCGGACAGAAGCTCTGGAAACACCATATATTTT. It codes for CASSSDRSSGNTIYF.

This rearrangement joins TRBV4-1 to TRBJ1-2; D is ambiguous. Trimming shortened V by 0 bases and J by 8 bases, and 19 bases separated the two germline ends. Germline CDR1 MGHRA, CDR2 YSYEKL. This CDR3 is built from 16 residues. CDR3 nucleotides: TGCGCCAGCAGCCAAGAAAATGAAAGGAGGTGGGGAGGCTACACCTTC. Amino acid sequence: CASSQENERRWGGYTF.

The chain links TRBV4-2 to TRBJ1-3; D unclear. Trimming stripped 0 bases from V and 0 bases from J, with 18 bases between. Germline values: CDR1 LGHNA, CDR2 YNFKEQ. The CDR3 extends over 19 amino acids. CDR3 sequence (DNA): TGTGCCAGCAGCCAAGATATTTCCTTGGAGCAGAGCTCTGGAAACACCATATATTTT. Protein sequence: CASSQDISLEQSSGNTIYF.

This clone appeared a few times. The chain employs TRBV29-1 and TRBJ1-2; D uncertain. CDR3 size: 12 residues. Germline CDR1 SQVTM, CDR2 ANQGSEA. Between the trimmed V and J ends, which lost 0 bases and 4 bases, there was a span of 6 bases. The CDR3 DNA reads as TGCAGCGTTGAAGATCGAGGCTATGGCTACACCTTC. Translating gives CSVEDRGYGYTF.

In the case of this clone: In the same sample, other DNA sequences code for this CDR3. The chain has TRBV19 and TRBJ2-2; 7 positions agree with TRBD1. With V trimmed by 1 base and J by 7 bases, 3 bases remained unmatched. Germline-derived CDR1 and CDR2 are LNHDA and SQIVND (reference sequence). The CDR3 is made up of 14 amino acids. The CDR3 here is CASSIGQGFGELFF. CDR3 coding DNA: TGTGCCAGTAGTATAGGACAGGGTTTCGGGGAGCTGTTTTTT.

This chain uses TRBV29-1 with TRBJ1-3; D may be TRBD1 (6 bases). V lost 6 bases, J lost 0 bases, and 9 bases lay in between. Germline V gene sequence: CDR1 SQVTM, CDR2 ANQGSEA. This CDR3 has 13 amino acids. The DNA for the CDR3 is TGCAGCGTCTGGACAGACTCTGGAAACACCATATATTTT. This sequence encodes CSVWTDSGNTIYF.

This clone was detected once. J is TRBJ2-5 and V is TRBV7-9; the D gene is possibly TRBD1 (6 bases). V gave up 5 bases and J gave up 2 bases, with 24 bases separating them. Germline values: CDR1 SEHNR, CDR2 FQNEAQ (reference sequence). This CDR3 has 18 amino acids. In DNA form, the CDR3 reads TGTGCCAGCAGCCAGGCAGGGGCCAAATTAAGTCGGCAAGAGACCCAGTACTTC. Translating it yields CASSQAGAKLSRQETQYF.

The sample holds one count of this clone. The J gene is TRBJ2-7, the V gene TRBV4-3, with 7 positions matching TRBD1. The ends lost 3 bases at V and 2 bases at J; junction bases unmatched: 10. This CDR3 region has 16 residues. The germline V gene encodes CDR1 LGHNA and CDR2 YSLEER. CDR3 nucleotide sequence: TGCGCCAGCAGCCAGGATTGGACAGGAGCAACCTACGAGCAGTACTTC. This gives the protein CASSQDWTGATYEQYF.

This CDR3 is CASSQEISASGAISYNEQFF. The CDR3 DNA reads as TGCGCCAGCAGCCAAGAAATTTCAGCTAGCGGGGCCATCTCCTACAATGAGCAGTTCTTC. V is TRBV4-1 and J is TRBJ2-1; 9 bases map to TRBD2. Losses at the gene ends were 0 bases for V and 0 bases for J; bases not matched to a gene: 12. Germline CDR1 reads MGHRA; CDR2 reads YSYEKL. CDR3 size: 20 residues.

The rearrangement uses TRBV4-1 and TRBJ2-1, with 11 nucleotides matching TRBD2. Trimming cost V 4 bases and J 8 bases; bases outside gene matches: 13. This CDR3 has 17 amino acids. Germline lookup yields CDR1 MGHRA and CDR2 YSYEKL. The CDR3 nucleotides read TGCGCCAGCAGCCTAAATAGCGGGGGGGTCCGGGGGGATGAGCAGTTCTTC. Translating it yields CASSLNSGGVRGDEQFF.

The CDR3: CASSSTGGAEKLFF. CDR3 coding DNA: TGTGCCAGCAGTTCGACAGGGGGTGCTGAAAAACTGTTTTTT. This sequence joins TRBV6-5 and TRBJ1-4; 9 positions match TRBD1. V lost 4 bases to trimming and J lost 7 bases; unmatched junction nucleotides: 4. The germline V gene has CDR1 MNHEY and CDR2 SVGAGI. The CDR3 has 14 amino acids.

This clone has just a few counts. The chain links TRBV13 to TRBJ1-1; perhaps TRBD1 as D (6 bases). The CDR3 sequence is 16 residues long. CDR1 and CDR2 (germline): PRHDT, FYEKMQ (reference sequence). V lost 3 bases and J lost 3, with 17 bases in between. CDR3 sequence: CASSFPPRGADTEAFF. The CDR3 DNA reads as TGTGCCAGCAGCTTCCCGCCCCGGGGGGCTGACACTGAAGCTTTCTTT.

The V call is TRBV7-9, the J call TRBJ2-6; 7 bases fit TRBD1. The trim removed 3 bases at V and 0 bases at J, leaving 11 bases unmatched. The CDR3 has 19 residues. Germline V lookup: CDR1 SEHNR, CDR2 FQNEAQ (reference sequence). The CDR3 DNA sequence: TGTGCCAGCAGCTTGAGTGACAGGGAATTCAGCTCTGGGGCCAACGTCCTGACTTTC. Amino acid sequence: CASSLSDREFSSGANVLTF.

The chain links TRBV5-1 to TRBJ2-7; 14 nucleotides match TRBD2. Germline V gene lookup returns CDR1 SGHRS and CDR2 YFSETQ. The V gene end was trimmed by 4 bases and the J gene end by 3 bases; junction bases not matched to a gene: 3. The CDR3 sequence is 15 residues long. The CDR3 loop is CASSLTSGGGYEQYF. In nucleotides, the CDR3 is TGCGCCAGCAGCCTGACTAGCGGGGGGGGCTACGAGCAGTACTTC. Drawing the rest from reference TRBV5-1 and TRBJ2-7, the complete variable domain is KAGVTQTPRYLIKTRGQQVTLSCSPISGHRSVSWYQQTPGQGLQFLFEYFSETQRNKGNFPGRFSGRQFSNSRSEMNVSTLELGDSALYLCASSLTSGGGYEQYFGPGTRLTVT.

The chain recombines TRBV7-9 with TRBJ2-1, with TRBD2 identical over 10 bases. Germline lookup yields CDR1 SEHNR and CDR2 FQNEAQ (reference sequence). This CDR3 spans 16 amino acids. The J segment lost 4 bases and the V segment lost 2 bases, leaving 5 bases of the junction unmatched. The CDR3 region is CASSLRSGGAYNEQFF. The CDR3 DNA sequence: TGTGCCAGCAGCTTACGGAGCGGGGGGGCGTACAATGAGCAGTTCTTC.

The chain uses TRBV27 and TRBJ2-7; D is unresolved. V lost 3 bases to trimming and J lost 5 bases, with 8 bases between them. From germline, CDR1 is MNHEY and CDR2 SMNVEV (reference sequence). The CDR3 spans 12 residues. The CDR3 nucleotides read TGTGCCAGCAGTTTCCCCCCCGACGAGCAGTACTTC. Translating it yields CASSFPPDEQYF.

V and J are TRBV7-2 and TRBJ1-4; the match to TRBD1 covers 9 bases. Looked up from germline, CDR1 is SGHTA and CDR2 is FQGNSA. CDR3 length equals 18 residues. After removal of 1 base from V and 7 bases from J, the junction contained 13 bases not matched to a gene. Here the CDR3 reads CASSLETTPGTGFEKLFF. The CDR3 DNA sequence: TGTGCCAGCAGCTTAGAAACCACTCCCGGGACAGGGTTTGAAAAACTGTTTTTT.

V usage is TRBV7-9 and J usage is TRBJ1-5; 11 bases agree with TRBD1. This CDR3 region has 15 residues. CDR1 and CDR2 from the germline V gene are SEHNR and FQNEAQ (reference sequence). The V segment lost 3 bases and the J segment 5 bases; nucleotides outside the gene matches: 3. CDR3 in DNA: TGTGCCAGCAGCTTCGGGACAGGGGGGGATCAGCCCCAGCATTTT. Protein product: CASSFGTGGDQPQHF.

The rearrangement uses TRBV10-3 and TRBJ2-7; D is ambiguous. Germline V CDR1 and CDR2: ENHRY, SYGVKD. The length of the CDR3 is 14 residues. The ends were cut back, 3 bases at V and 0 bases at J, with 9 bases in the middle. The DNA for the CDR3 is TGTGCCATCAGTGACCTACTAAGCTCCTACGAGCAGTACTTC. Amino acid sequence: CAISDLLSSYEQYF.

The J gene is TRBJ2-3, the V gene TRBV9; 7 bases map to TRBD1. V was pared by 3 bases and J by 0 bases, with 4 bases of the junction left unmatched. Germline lookup yields CDR1 SGDLS and CDR2 YYNGEE. The CDR3 contains 15 residues. The CDR3 bases are TGTGCCAGCAGCGAAGGACAGGCCAGCACAGATACGCAGTATTTT. Protein sequence: CASSEGQASTDTQYF.

This chain links TRBV9 with TRBJ2-3; tentative D call: TRBD1 (5 bases). V lost 3 bases and J lost 14, with 25 bases in between. Germline values: CDR1 SGDLS, CDR2 YYNGEE. This CDR3 is built from 15 residues. Here the CDR3 DNA reads TGTGCCAGCAGCGCGGATAAAATGGGGCGACGAATTCGGTATTTT. Amino acids: CASSADKMGRRIRYF.